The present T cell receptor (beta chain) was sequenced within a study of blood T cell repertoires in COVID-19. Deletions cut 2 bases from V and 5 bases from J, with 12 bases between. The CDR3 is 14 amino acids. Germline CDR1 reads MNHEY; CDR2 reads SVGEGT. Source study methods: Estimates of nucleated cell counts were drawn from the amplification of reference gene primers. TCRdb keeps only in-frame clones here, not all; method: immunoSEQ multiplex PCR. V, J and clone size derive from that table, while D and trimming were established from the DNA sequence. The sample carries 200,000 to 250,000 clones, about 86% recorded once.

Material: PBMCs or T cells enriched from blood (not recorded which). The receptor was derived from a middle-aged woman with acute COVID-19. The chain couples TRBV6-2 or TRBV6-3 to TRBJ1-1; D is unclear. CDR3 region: CASSYREGGTEAFF. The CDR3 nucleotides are TGTGCCAGCAGTTACCGGGAGGGAGGGACTGAAGCTTTCTTT.